This TCR beta chain was obtained from a study of T cell repertoires in cytomegalovirus infection. Study-level findings and limits: Adding up the frequency of public TCR beta families identified people who carried CMV plus the relevant HLA. HLA-C-restricted CMV-specific TCR beta clonotypes prevailed in the ex vivo response.

This clonotype was recorded a few times. Its antigen is as yet unknown. TCRdb passed the reads through MiXCR, listing each CDR3 protein once. The table has roughly 500,000 distinct CDR3 sequences, roughly a third seen once. Germline CDR1 is GTSNPN and CDR2 is SVGIG (reference sequence). Trimming shortened V by 2 bases and J by 2 bases, and 12 bases separated the two germline ends. The CDR3 runs to 14 residues. The receptor was derived from a human donor in good health (CMV status not recorded). Some clones in this sample may be carry-over from other donors' samples. The sequenced sample was cultured PBMCs, obtained from culture after CMV antigen stimulation. The chain has TRBV30 and TRBJ1-1; no definite D call. The CDR3 DNA sequence: TGTGCCTGGAGTATCCTGGTAAGAAACACTGAAGCTTTCTTT. Encoded protein: CAWSILVRNTEAFF.